The 19 T cell receptor beta chains below all came from one sample that was sequenced in a study of T cell changes during pregnancy in multiple sclerosis. Measured with immunoSEQ multiplex PCR; TCRdb has only the in-frame clones, and not every one. The sample gives over 80,000 clones, about nine tenths of which show up once; around 0.78% is in the top ten. The specimen comprised peripheral blood, sampled in the second trimester of pregnancy. The receptors were gathered from a female donor in good health, enrolled as a control in a pregnancy study.

This chain links TRBV19 with TRBJ2-2; 9 nucleotides agree with TRBD1. Trimming at V came to 8 bases and at J to 6 bases, leaving 7 bases not matched to a gene. From germline, CDR1 is LNHDA and CDR2 SQIVND (reference sequence). The CDR3 has 14 amino acids. Here the CDR3 reads CASCFGTGSGELFF. CDR3 nucleotides: TGTGCCAGTTGCTTTGGGACAGGGTCCGGGGAGCTGTTTTTT.

The rearrangement links TRBV28 to TRBJ1-4; the D is unclear. From germline, CDR1 is MDHEN and CDR2 SYDVKM. This CDR3 is 14 amino acids long. Trimming took off 3 bases at V and 8 bases at J, with 13 bases between the two ends. DNA for the CDR3: TGTGCCAGCAGTTTGGCGGGTAGCGTAGAAAAACTGTTTTTT. Translating gives CASSLAGSVEKLFF.

Note on this clone: The sample holds other DNA sequences that translate to the same CDR3. The chain joins TRBV15 to TRBJ2-2; weak D call: TRBD1 (6 bases). This CDR3 region has 14 residues. Germline CDR1 and CDR2: LNHNV and YYDKDF (reference sequence). V dropped 6 bases and J dropped 7 bases, with 15 bases sitting between them. Here the CDR3 reads CATSRRGGSGELFF. In DNA form, the CDR3 reads TGTGCCACCAGTCGGAGAGGGGGAAGCGGGGAGCTGTTTTTT. The complete variable domain, with remaining parts taken from reference TRBV15 and TRBJ2-2, reads DAMVIQNPRYQVTQFGKPVTLSCSQTLNHNVMYWYQQKSSQAPKLLFHYYDKDFNNEADTPDNFQSRRPNTSFCFLDIRSPGLGDTAMYLCATSRRGGSGELFFGEGSRLTVL.

This sequence joins TRBV15 and TRBJ2-7; 11 nucleotides align to TRBD1. The CDR3 sequence is 16 residues long. The V gene's germline CDR1 is LNHNV and CDR2 YYDKDF (reference sequence). The junction had 8 bases not matched to a gene; V was cut back by 5 bases and J by 2 bases. The CDR3 is CATSANRDRGAYEQYF. CDR3 coding DNA: TGTGCCACCAGCGCCAACCGGGACAGGGGGGCCTACGAGCAGTACTTC.

Notes on this clone: Other DNA sequences in the same sample also yield this CDR3. The V and J genes are TRBV28 and TRBJ1-5; D is undetermined. V lost 3 bases, J lost 2 bases, and 11 bases lay in between. The CDR3 extends over 15 amino acids. Germline lookup yields CDR1 MDHEN and CDR2 SYDVKM. CDR3 sequence (DNA): TGTGCCAGCAGTTTGGGTGGCGGGGGCAATCAGCCCCAGCATTTT. Encoded protein: CASSLGGGGNQPQHF.

The V and J genes are TRBV19 and TRBJ2-7; 11 nucleotides match TRBD1. The V gene end was trimmed by 7 bases and the J gene end by 2 bases; junction bases not matched to a gene: 13. Looked up from germline, CDR1 is LNHDA and CDR2 is SQIVND (reference sequence). The CDR3 totals 17 residues. The CDR3 nucleotides are TGTGCCAGTAACCCAGGACACGGACAGGGGGCACCCTACGAGCAGTACTTC. Translating gives CASNPGHGQGAPYEQYF.

The chain has TRBV28 and TRBJ1-6, with D tentatively TRBD1 (6 bases). Trimming took 4 bases from V and 8 from J, leaving 6 bases between them. Looked up from germline, CDR1 is MDHEN and CDR2 is SYDVKM. The CDR3 extends over 12 amino acids. CDR3 nucleotides: TGTGCCAGCAGTTACAGGGATTCACCCCTCCACTTT. Amino acids: CASSYRDSPLHF. The variable domain in full, with the rest retrieved from reference TRBV28 and TRBJ1-6, is DVKVTQSSRYLVKRTGEKVFLECVQDMDHENMFWYRQDPGLGLRLIYFSYDVKMKEKGDIPEGYSVSREKKERFSLILESASTNQTSMYLCASSYRDSPLHFGNGTRLTVT.

The V and J genes are TRBV27 and TRBJ1-1; D is possibly TRBD1 (5 bases). Per germline, CDR1 MNHEY and CDR2 SMNVEV (reference sequence). V shed 3 bases and J shed 4 bases, with 9 bases lying between them. The CDR3 has 13 residues. The CDR3 DNA is TGTGCCAGCAGTTTCCAGGGTCTCACTGAAGCTTTCTTT. Protein sequence: CASSFQGLTEAFF.

The chain recombines TRBV7-7 with TRBJ2-5; D remains unclear. CDR1 and CDR2 (germline): SSHAT, FNYEAQ (reference sequence). V lost 1 base and J lost 2, with 8 bases in between. The CDR3 sequence is 14 residues long. The CDR3 DNA sequence: TGTGCCAGCAGCTTAGAGCAGGTTCAAGAGACCCAGTACTTC. It codes for CASSLEQVQETQYF.

The rearrangement joins TRBV19 to TRBJ2-3; perhaps TRBD1 as D (5 bases). The CDR3 is 14 residues long. CDR1 and CDR2 from the germline V gene are LNHDA and SQIVND (reference sequence). The V end was cut by 3 bases, the J end by 2 bases, with 9 bases between. The CDR3 loop reads CASSMADNTDTQYF. CDR3 coding DNA: TGTGCCAGTAGTATGGCGGACAACACAGATACGCAGTATTTT.

The chain combines TRBV7-9 with TRBJ1-1, with TRBD1 matching 8 bases. Germline-derived CDR1 and CDR2 are SEHNR and FQNEAQ (reference sequence). The length of the CDR3 is 15 residues. With V trimmed by 7 bases and J by 1 base, 8 bases remained unmatched. CDR3 region: CASTTPGGANTEAFF. The CDR3 DNA follows: TGTGCCAGCACGACTCCAGGGGGCGCGAACACTGAAGCTTTCTTT. Filled out from reference TRBV7-9 and TRBJ1-1, the complete variable domain reads DTGVSQNPRHKITKRGQNVTFRCDPISEHNRLYWYRQTLGQGPEFLTYFQNEAQLEKSRLLSDRFSAERPKGSFSTLEIQRTEQGDSAMYLCASTTPGGANTEAFFGQGTRLTVV.

The rearrangement links TRBV30 to TRBJ2-4; 7 bases fit TRBD1. The V gene end was trimmed by 3 bases and the J gene end by 1 base; junction bases not matched to a gene: 9. Germline CDR1 GTSNPN, CDR2 SVGIG (reference sequence). The length of the CDR3 is 16 residues. CDR3: CAWSGDRVGAKNIQYF. CDR3 coding DNA: TGTGCCTGGAGCGGAGACAGGGTAGGGGCCAAAAACATTCAGTACTTC.

Only a few counts were recorded for this clone. V is TRBV6-6 and J is TRBJ1-1; the match to TRBD1 covers 8 bases. CDR1 is MNHNY, CDR2 SVGAGI, per germline (reference sequence). The CDR3 extends over 13 amino acids. The trim removed 7 bases at V and 10 bases at J, leaving 11 bases unmatched. CDR3 sequence: CASIIQGEGGAFF. In DNA, the CDR3 is TGTGCCAGCATTATACAGGGGGAAGGGGGAGCTTTCTTT.

The CDR3 bases are TGTGCCAGCAGTTTGGGCATTGGAAACACCATATATTTT. Translation: CASSLGIGNTIYF. This sequence joins TRBV27 and TRBJ1-3; unclear D gene. Germline V CDR1 and CDR2: MNHEY, SMNVEV (reference sequence). The CDR3 is 13 amino acids. Trimming pared 3 bases from V and 3 bases from J, leaving 6 bases between.

The chain carries TRBV11-2 and TRBJ2-7; D might be TRBD1 (7 bases). Per the germline V gene, CDR1 is SGHAT and CDR2 is FQNNGV. Trimming left V 1 base short and J 6 bases short, with 16 bases between. CDR3 length: 15 amino acids. As DNA, the CDR3 is TGTGCCAGCAGCTTAGTCCCAGGGGGGACGGGCGAGCAGTACTTC. Its protein is CASSLVPGGTGEQYF.

The genes are TRBV19 and TRBJ1-2; no firm D call. V was pared by 0 bases and J by 7 bases, with 9 bases between. The germline CDR1 and CDR2 sequences are LNHDA and SQIVND (reference sequence). CDR3 size: 13 residues. This chain's CDR3 is CASSIDREGGYTF. Written as DNA, the CDR3 is TGTGCCAGTAGTATAGATCGGGAGGGTGGCTACACCTTC.

The V gene is TRBV18, the J gene TRBJ2-7; possibly TRBD1 for D (6 bases). This CDR3 is 12 amino acids long. The germline V and J ends were trimmed by 5 bases and 4 bases, with 9 bases remaining between them. The V gene's germline CDR1 is KGHSH and CDR2 LQKENI. This chain's CDR3 is CASSTGQYEQYF. The CDR3 DNA is TGTGCCAGCTCAACTGGACAGTACGAGCAGTACTTC. The whole variable domain, filled in from reference TRBV18 and TRBJ2-7, reads NAGVMQNPRHLVRRRGQEARLRCSPMKGHSHVYWYRQLPEEGLKFMVYLQKENIIDESGMPKERFSAEFPKEGPSILRIQQVVRGDSAAYFCASSTGQYEQYFGPGTRLTVT.

The V and J genes are TRBV18 and TRBJ2-3; a weak D match, TRBD1 (6 bases). The length of the CDR3 is 15 residues. Trimming pared 3 bases from V and 2 bases from J, leaving 12 bases between. The germline gives CDR1 KGHSH, CDR2 LQKENI. CDR3: CASSPFGQSTDTQYF. CDR3 bases: TGTGCCAGCTCACCCTTCGGACAGTCCACAGATACGCAGTATTTT.

The rearrangement uses TRBV5-1 and TRBJ2-1, with 12 bases matching TRBD2. Looked up from germline, CDR1 is SGHRS and CDR2 is YFSETQ. The V segment lost 6 bases and the J segment 2 bases; nucleotides outside the gene matches: 3. The CDR3 sequence is 15 residues long. The CDR3, as DNA: TGCGCCAGCACGCTAGCGGGAGGGGCCTACAATGAGCAGTTCTTC. This codes for CASTLAGGAYNEQFF. Filled out from reference TRBV5-1 and TRBJ2-1, the complete variable domain reads KAGVTQTPRYLIKTRGQQVTLSCSPISGHRSVSWYQQTPGQGLQFLFEYFSETQRNKGNFPGRFSGRQFSNSRSEMNVSTLELGDSALYLCASTLAGGAYNEQFFGPGTRLTVL.